The 18 T cell receptor beta chains listed next were all sequenced from one sample in a study of T cells in Graves' hyperthyroidism and ophthalmopathy. Amplification of TCR beta CDR3 regions used RNA as the template. The primer set for the first-round RT-PCR of the TCR CDR3 was HTBI. TCRdb analysed the multiplex PCR reads with MiXCR anew, one entry per CDR3 protein. The table lists approximately 510,000 distinct CDR3 sequences, roughly 20% of them singletons, with about a quarter in the top ten. Sequencing was done on a sample of blood. The receptors shown here come from a man aged 18 to 35 with Graves' hyperthyroidism.

The V and J genes are TRBV10-3 and TRBJ1-1, with D possibly matching TRBD1 (5 bases). From germline, CDR1 is ENHRY and CDR2 SYGVKD. The germline V and J ends were trimmed by 10 bases and 2 bases, with 14 bases remaining between them. The CDR3 is 13 amino acids. Written as DNA, the CDR3 is TGTGCCAACCGACAGAATTCAAACACTGAAGCTTTCTTT. It translates to CANRQNSNTEAFF.

This clonotype was recorded at least ten times. The chain joins TRBV12-5 to TRBJ1-2; the D is unclear. The CDR3 consists of 16 residues. Trimming pared 5 bases from V and 2 bases from J, leaving 18 bases between. Germline V gives CDR1 LGHNT, CDR2 FRNRAP. The CDR3 reads CASGRADHGQNYGYTF. The CDR3 coding sequence is TGTGCTAGTGGTCGCGCAGACCACGGGCAAAACTATGGCTACACCTTC.

This clonotype was seen more than once but under ten times. A much larger clone is a single base away; this may be a read error. The chain links TRBV7-2 to TRBJ1-1; 7 nucleotides line up with TRBD1. The V gene end was trimmed by 1 base and the J gene end by 0 bases; junction bases not matched to a gene: 2. Germline CDR1 reads SGHTA; CDR2 reads FQGNSA. This CDR3 is 15 amino acids long. In DNA, the CDR3 is TGTGCCAGCAGCTTAGTGGGACAGATGAACACTGAAGCTTTCTTT. It specifies CASSLVGQMNTEAFF. Full variable domain (remainder filled in from reference TRBV7-2 and TRBJ1-1): GAGVSQSPSNKVTEKGKDVELRCDPISGHTALYWYRQSLGQGLEFLIYFQGNSAPDKSGLPSDRFSAERTGGSVSTLTIQRTQQEDSAVYLCASSLVGQMNTEAFFGQGTRLTVV.

This clonotype was counted only a few times. This chain joins TRBV20-1 and TRBJ2-5; 8 bases map to TRBD1. V shed 6 bases, J shed 5 bases, and the junction held 8 bases outside the gene matches. Germline loops: CDR1 DFQATT, CDR2 SNEGSKA (reference sequence). The CDR3 runs 13 residues. CDR3 bases: TGCAGTGCCCAGGACAGGGTTGGGGAGACCCAGTACTTC. It codes for CSAQDRVGETQYF.

J is TRBJ2-5 and V is TRBV12-3 or TRBV12-4, with D perhaps TRBD1 (5 bases). The CDR3 runs 14 residues. V lost 4 bases and J lost 7, with 16 bases in between. CDR3 sequence: CASSSHQGRRTQYF. The CDR3 DNA reads as TGTGCCAGCAGTTCCCATCAGGGTCGCCGGACCCAGTACTTC.

This clonotype was found many times. J is TRBJ2-6 and V is TRBV6-4, with 7 bases fitting TRBD1. CDR1 MRHNA and CDR2 SNTAGT come from the germline V gene. The J segment lost 0 bases and the V segment lost 6 bases, leaving 5 bases of the junction unmatched. The CDR3 extends over 16 amino acids. The CDR3 region is CASSPTGDSGANVLTF. Written as DNA, the CDR3 is TGTGCCAGCAGCCCCACAGGGGACTCTGGGGCCAACGTCCTGACTTTC.

This clonotype came up a few times. This chain uses TRBV19 with TRBJ1-1, with D perhaps TRBD1 (6 bases). V was cut by 9 bases and J by 3 bases, with 17 bases left in between. The CDR3 is 14 residues long. Germline-derived CDR1 and CDR2 are LNHDA and SQIVND (reference sequence). CDR3 in amino acids: CASTQGNGDTEAFF. The CDR3 DNA sequence: TGTGCCAGCACCCAGGGGAATGGGGACACTGAAGCTTTCTTT.

The CDR3: CASSLVPKEHCAFF. CDR3 nucleotide sequence: TGTGCCAGCAGTTTAGTCCCGAAGGAACACTGCGCTTTCTTT. The chain uses TRBV12-3 or TRBV12-4 and TRBJ1-1; D gene ambiguous. CDR3 length: 14 amino acids. The ends were cut back, 1 base at V and 11 bases at J, with 17 bases in the middle.

This clonotype was seen ten or more times. V is TRBV6-1 and J is TRBJ2-7; D possibly corresponds to TRBD1 (6 bases). The CDR3 consists of 15 residues. Trimming took 2 bases from V and 4 from J, leaving 15 bases between them. Germline loops: CDR1 MNHNS, CDR2 SASEGT. In DNA, the CDR3 is TGTGCCAGCAGTGAACGGCCAGGGGCGGCATACGAGCAGTACTTC. Its protein is CASSERPGAAYEQYF.

Here the CDR3 reads CASSLWDSYTGELFF. Here the CDR3 DNA reads TGCGCCAGCAGCCTCTGGGACTCCTACACCGGGGAGCTGTTTTTT. J is TRBJ2-2 and V is TRBV5-1, with D maybe TRBD2 (6 bases). Germline CDR1 SGHRS, CDR2 YFSETQ. V was pared by 4 bases and J by 3 bases, with 13 bases between. This CDR3 contains 15 residues.

This clonotype was seen a handful of times. The genes are TRBV5-4 and TRBJ1-2; 7 bases match TRBD1. With 0 bases clipped from V and 5 bases from J, the junction kept 10 bases outside the gene matches. The CDR3 extends over 16 amino acids. Germline V gene data show CDR1 as SGHNT and CDR2 as YYREEE (reference sequence). For the CDR3, the DNA is TGTGCCAGCAGCTTGGGGGGACAGCAAGCTGGGTATGGCTACACCTTC. Translated, it gives CASSLGGQQAGYGYTF.

This clonotype was seen repeatedly, ten times or more. This chain joins TRBV29-1 and TRBJ2-7; D is unclear. The CDR3 is 14 amino acids. V lost 4 bases to trimming and J lost 0 bases, with 13 bases between them. Looked up from germline, CDR1 is SQVTM and CDR2 is ANQGSEA. The CDR3 bases are TGCAGCGTTGGCCCAGGACCCTTCTCCTACGAGCAGTACTTC. It specifies CSVGPGPFSYEQYF.

The chain recombines TRBV28 with TRBJ1-5; the D is unclear. The CDR3 extends over 13 amino acids. Germline CDR1 reads MDHEN; CDR2 reads SYDVKM. V lost 2 bases and J 5 bases, leaving 7 bases between the germline ends. CDR3: CASSLSSDQPQHF. The CDR3 DNA follows: TGTGCCAGCAGTTTAAGCTCGGATCAGCCCCAGCATTTT.

This clonotype has only a few counts. The gene calls are TRBV6-1 and TRBJ1-5, with 8 bases fitting TRBD1. J gave up 4 bases and V 6 bases, and 11 bases lay outside the gene matches. Germline V lookup: CDR1 MNHNS, CDR2 SASEGT. This CDR3 is 16 amino acids long. As DNA, the CDR3 is TGTGCCAGCAGCCCCTTGGACAGGGCCCTAAATCAGCCCCAGCATTTT. This gives the protein CASSPLDRALNQPQHF.

This clonotype was seen repeatedly, ten times or more. The chain has TRBV5-1 and TRBJ1-2; 7 bases map to TRBD1. CDR1 is SGHRS, CDR2 YFSETQ, per germline. The trim removed 3 bases at V and 3 bases at J, leaving 5 bases unmatched. This CDR3 spans 14 amino acids. CDR3: CASSWGGTDYGYTF. The CDR3 region has the DNA TGCGCCAGCAGCTGGGGGGGGACAGACTATGGCTACACCTTC.

This clonotype was seen ten or more times. The chain links TRBV6-1 to TRBJ1-2, with D unresolved. The length of the CDR3 is 15 residues. Germline V CDR1 and CDR2: MNHNS, SASEGT. With 4 bases removed from V and 6 bases from J, the gap between germline ends came to 18 bases. This CDR3 reads CASSAAPGLRDGYTF. The CDR3 DNA follows: TGTGCCAGCAGTGCTGCCCCGGGTCTTAGGGATGGCTACACCTTC.

This clonotype came up many times. This chain uses TRBV5-1 with TRBJ1-1; no reliable D call. Germline-derived CDR1 and CDR2 are SGHRS and YFSETQ. With 0 bases removed from V and 5 bases from J, the gap between germline ends came to 14 bases. CDR3 length equals 15 residues. The CDR3 bases are TGCGCCAGCAGCTTGGCCGACGGAGGAGTAACTGAAGCTTTCTTT. As protein: CASSLADGGVTEAFF.

This rearrangement joins TRBV28 to TRBJ1-5, with TRBD1 as a possible D gene (6 bases). The V end was cut by 5 bases, the J end by 5 bases, with 13 bases between. From germline, CDR1 is MDHEN and CDR2 SYDVKM. The length of the CDR3 is 14 residues. CDR3 sequence reads: CASSEVDSDQPQHF. The CDR3 DNA reads TGTGCCAGCAGTGAAGTGGACAGCGATCAGCCCCAGCATTTT.